Sequencing of this TCR beta chain was carried out in a study of cytomegalovirus exposure and HLA in healthy donors. PCR used 60 Vbeta primers and 13 Jbeta primers. Clones were sequenced by immunoSEQ multiplex PCR, and TCRdb holds only the in-frame ones, with some missing. Of 150,000 to 200,000 clones in the sample, 73% were seen once. CDR1 is MNHEY, CDR2 SVGAGI, per germline. The CDR3 has 13 residues. V lost 10 bases and J lost 5, with 18 bases in between. The sequence derives from a woman aged 25 to 39 in good health and CMV-seronegative. The sequencing sample was made of PBMCs. V gene TRBV6-5 combines with J gene TRBJ2-7; a weak D match, TRBD1 (5 bases). The CDR3 reads CATTDSAVNEQYF. The CDR3 DNA reads TGTGCCACCACCGACAGTGCTGTCAACGAGCAGTACTTC.